These 22 T cell receptor beta chains originate from one sample sequenced in a study of technical replicates of blood from a few donors. Clones were read by immunoSEQ multiplex PCR, and TCRdb kept only the in-frame ones, dropping some. Here the sample spans about 17,000 clones, over 65% being singletons. Sequencing input: PBMCs. The receptors originated from a human donor in good health. Some clones in this sample may be carry-over from other donors' samples.

J is TRBJ2-3 and V is TRBV20-1; the D gene is possibly TRBD2 (6 bases). CDR1 is DFQATT and CDR2 is SNEGSKA in the germline V gene (reference sequence). The CDR3 is 11 amino acids. The CDR3 nucleotides are TGCAGCGTAAGCTGGGGAGGTACGCAGTATTTT. Amino acids: CSVSWGGTQYF.

The chain uses TRBV5-1 and TRBJ2-5; 11 positions agree with TRBD2. Germline V gene data show CDR1 as SGHRS and CDR2 as YFSETQ. After removal of 4 bases from V and 1 base from J, the junction contained 6 bases not matched to a gene. There are 16 residues in the CDR3. The CDR3 region is CASSGRGTSGQETQYF. CDR3 DNA: TGCGCCAGCAGCGGTAGGGGGACTAGCGGCCAAGAGACCCAGTACTTC.

The gene calls are TRBV28 and TRBJ2-1; 8 positions match TRBD2. Germline CDR1 and CDR2: MDHEN and SYDVKM. This CDR3 region has 15 residues. Trimming cost V 4 bases and J 10 bases; bases outside gene matches: 12. CDR3 protein: CASSSRLAPGEEQFF. Here the CDR3 DNA reads TGTGCCAGCAGTTCTCGACTAGCGCCAGGGGAGGAGCAGTTCTTC. The variable domain in full, completed from reference TRBV28 and TRBJ2-1, reads DVKVTQSSRYLVKRTGEKVFLECVQDMDHENMFWYRQDPGLGLRLIYFSYDVKMKEKGDIPEGYSVSREKKERFSLILESASTNQTSMYLCASSSRLAPGEEQFFGPGTRLTVL.

V and J are TRBV5-1 and TRBJ2-7; D may be TRBD1 (5 bases). Germline assignment: CDR1 SGHRS and CDR2 YFSETQ. The CDR3 is 13 amino acids. V lost 7 bases to trimming and J lost 1 base, with 12 bases between them. The DNA of the CDR3 is TGCGCCAGCTACCACCAGGGTTCCTACGAGCAGTACTTC. Its protein is CASYHQGSYEQYF.

V is TRBV2 and J is TRBJ2-3; TRBD1 agrees at 9 bases. The CDR3 length is 15 residues. The germline V gene has CDR1 SNHLY and CDR2 FYNNEI. V was clipped by 2 bases and J by 6 bases; unmatched bases: 6. The CDR3 loop reads CASSETRDREDTQYF. DNA of the CDR3: TGTGCCAGCAGTGAAACTCGGGACAGGGAGGATACGCAGTATTTT.

The CDR3 DNA is TGTGCCTGGACCCGTCGCGATAGCAATCAGCCCCAGCATTTT. Translation: CAWTRRDSNQPQHF. The genes are TRBV30 and TRBJ1-5, with D uncertain. Germline lookup yields CDR1 GTSNPN and CDR2 SVGIG (reference sequence). CDR3 length equals 14 residues. Trimming took 4 bases from V and 0 from J, leaving 10 bases between them.

The table lists this clone with a count of one. This chain connects TRBV4-1 to TRBJ2-7, with TRBD2 matching over 11 bases. Germline lookup yields CDR1 MGHRA and CDR2 YSYEKL. CDR3 length equals 16 residues. Trimming cost V 3 bases and J 2 bases; bases outside gene matches: 6. CDR3 sequence reads: CASSHSPSGRTYEQYF. The CDR3 DNA follows: TGCGCCAGCAGCCACTCGCCTAGCGGGAGGACCTACGAGCAGTACTTC.

V usage is TRBV9 and J usage is TRBJ2-2, with 8 bases identical to TRBD2. V was clipped by 0 bases and J by 2 bases; unmatched bases: 6. The CDR3 spans 17 residues. CDR1 and CDR2 from the germline V gene are SGDLS and YYNGEE. Here the CDR3 reads CASSVESSGINTGELFF. The CDR3 region has the DNA TGTGCCAGCAGCGTAGAGAGTAGCGGGATAAACACCGGGGAGCTGTTTTTT.

Only a few counts were recorded for this clone. The genes are TRBV27 and TRBJ2-5, with a tentative D call TRBD1 (6 bases). The germline CDR1 and CDR2 sequences are MNHEY and SMNVEV (reference sequence). The CDR3 spans 15 residues. V was clipped by 5 bases and J by 1 base, with 14 bases between them. The CDR3 loop reads CASSPADSLQETQYF. Here the CDR3 DNA reads TGTGCCAGCAGTCCGGCGGACAGCCTCCAAGAGACCCAGTACTTC.

J is TRBJ2-1 and V is TRBV27; the D gene is possibly TRBD2 (5 bases). This CDR3 comprises 14 residues. Germline V gene data show CDR1 as MNHEY and CDR2 as SMNVEV (reference sequence). Trimming cost V 2 bases and J 6 bases, with 11 bases left between them. For the CDR3, the DNA is TGTGCCAGCAGTTTAACAGTAGCGATCAATGAGCAGTTCTTC. This translates into CASSLTVAINEQFF.

This clone was recorded only once. The rearrangement uses TRBV10-3 and TRBJ2-7; TRBD2 matches at 8 bases. Germline-derived CDR1 and CDR2 are ENHRY and SYGVKD. The CDR3 contains 16 residues. J gave up 2 bases and V 2 bases, and 8 bases lay outside the gene matches. The CDR3 is CAISEGSGEGAYEQYF. CDR3 nucleotide sequence: TGTGCCATCAGTGAGGGTAGCGGGGAGGGGGCCTACGAGCAGTACTTC.

V gene TRBV5-1 combines with J gene TRBJ2-5; D ambiguous. This CDR3 spans 11 amino acids. CDR1 and CDR2 from the germline V gene are SGHRS and YFSETQ. With 5 bases removed from V and 5 bases from J, the gap between germline ends came to 7 bases. CDR3 in DNA: TGCGCCAGCAGGGGCAGGGAGACCCAGTACTTC. Its protein is CASRGRETQYF.

The chain couples TRBV7-3 to TRBJ1-1, with a weak D call TRBD1 (5 bases). This CDR3 is 15 amino acids long. The germline V gene encodes CDR1 SGHTA and CDR2 FQGTGA. The ends were cut back, 5 bases at V and 5 bases at J, with 18 bases in the middle. Written as DNA, the CDR3 is TGTGCCAGCAGCGCCACGAGTGGGGGGAGAACTGAAGCTTTCTTT. This encodes CASSATSGGRTEAFF.

This chain links TRBV27 with TRBJ2-3; 7 bases are a match to TRBD1. The CDR3 has 14 residues. V dropped 4 bases and J dropped 0; count of bases not matched to a gene: 1. CDR1 is MNHEY, CDR2 SMNVEV, per germline (reference sequence). The CDR3 is CASSWDSSTDTQYF. The CDR3 DNA reads TGTGCCAGCAGTTGGGACAGTAGCACAGATACGCAGTATTTT.

This clone has a single count. The chain combines TRBV7-9 with TRBJ1-5; no reliable D call. The CDR3 sequence is 14 residues long. V gave up 7 bases and J gave up 5 bases, with 15 bases separating them. Germline V lookup: CDR1 SEHNR, CDR2 FQNEAQ (reference sequence). CDR3 DNA sequence: TGTGCCAGCACCAAAGGAGGGCAACATCAGCCCCAGCATTTT. It specifies CASTKGGQHQPQHF.

This clone was recorded once. The CDR3 loop reads CASSLSYGQQETQYF. The CDR3 bases are TGTGCCAGCAGCTTATCTTACGGACAGCAAGAGACCCAGTACTTC. The chain links TRBV7-9 to TRBJ2-5; TRBD1 is a possible D gene (6 bases). This CDR3 region has 15 residues. CDR1 is SEHNR, CDR2 FQNEAQ, per germline (reference sequence). The V end was cut by 2 bases, the J end by 2 bases, with 12 bases between.

This clone was seen more than once but under ten times. The V and J genes are TRBV4-1 and TRBJ1-5; TRBD1 matches 9 bases. Trimming at V came to 4 bases and at J to 3 bases, leaving 7 bases not matched to a gene. The CDR3 spans 16 residues. CDR1 is MGHRA and CDR2 is YSYEKL in the germline V gene. This chain's CDR3 is CASSLIGTGINQPQHF. CDR3 nucleotide sequence: TGCGCCAGCAGCCTAATAGGGACAGGGATCAATCAGCCCCAGCATTTT.

The chain couples TRBV7-9 to TRBJ2-7, with a tentative D call TRBD1 (6 bases). Germline lookup yields CDR1 SEHNR and CDR2 FQNEAQ (reference sequence). Between the trimmed V and J ends, which lost 5 bases and 0 bases, there was a span of 11 bases. The length of the CDR3 is 14 residues. The CDR3: CASSPTGSSYEQYF. CDR3 sequence (DNA): TGTGCCAGCAGCCCGACAGGTTCCTCCTACGAGCAGTACTTC.

CDR3 sequence (DNA): TGTGCCAGCAGGGTAGCGAGGGCCTACGAGCAGTACTTC. Its protein product is CASRVARAYEQYF. The chain uses TRBV27 and TRBJ2-7; tentatively, D is TRBD2 (5 bases). Germline V gives CDR1 MNHEY, CDR2 SMNVEV (reference sequence). V was clipped by 6 bases and J by 2 bases, with 11 bases between them. The CDR3 totals 13 residues.

This clone was observed a handful of times. V and J are TRBV19 and TRBJ1-2, with unresolved D. Deletions cut 4 bases from V and 8 bases from J, with 17 bases between. The germline CDR1 and CDR2 sequences are LNHDA and SQIVND (reference sequence). The CDR3 length is 14 residues. CDR3 coding DNA: TGTGCCAGTAGTACGAGGGCCGTCGTTAAGGGCTACACCTTC. Protein sequence: CASSTRAVVKGYTF.

This clone appeared a single time. This chain connects TRBV5-1 to TRBJ2-2, with 7 bases aligning to TRBD1. The CDR3 length is 15 residues. The V gene end was trimmed by 0 bases and the J gene end by 6 bases; junction bases not matched to a gene: 5. CDR1 is SGHRS and CDR2 is YFSETQ in the germline V gene. CDR3 protein: CASSLGDSGPGELFF. CDR3 in DNA: TGCGCCAGCAGCTTGGGGGACAGTGGCCCCGGGGAGCTGTTTTTT.

CDR3 amino acids: CASSLGRGAPGELFF. In DNA, the CDR3 is TGTGCCAGCAGTTTAGGGAGGGGGGCCCCCGGGGAGCTGTTTTTT. The chain recombines TRBV27 with TRBJ2-2; the D gene is possibly TRBD2 (7 bases). This CDR3 is 15 amino acids long. Per the germline V gene, CDR1 is MNHEY and CDR2 is SMNVEV (reference sequence). Trimming removed 2 bases at V and 6 bases at J, with 13 bases between.